These 4 T cell receptor beta chains originate from one sample sequenced in a study of T cells in Graves' hyperthyroidism and ophthalmopathy. TCR beta CDR3 regions were amplified from RNA transcripts. The HTBI primer set served for first-round RT-PCR of the TCR CDR3. TCRdb analysed the multiplex PCR reads with MiXCR anew, one entry per CDR3 protein. The data contain more than 500,000 distinct CDR3 sequences, 14% to 15% of them singletons. Sequencing used blood. All receptors derive from a woman between 35 and 50 years old with Graves' ophthalmopathy.

This clonotype was detected many times. The genes are TRBV19 and TRBJ2-7; 7 bases are a match to TRBD2. CDR3 length: 13 residues. CDR1 is LNHDA and CDR2 is SQIVND in the germline V gene (reference sequence). The V segment lost 4 bases and the J segment 6 bases; nucleotides outside the gene matches: 6. The CDR3 region has the DNA TGTGCCAGTAGTAGCCGACTAGCTCTCGAGCAGTACTTC. Translated: CASSSRLALEQYF.

The chain carries TRBV20-1 and TRBJ2-2, with D possibly being TRBD1 (5 bases). This CDR3 is 16 amino acids long. Trimming removed 5 bases at V and 1 base at J, with 17 bases between. Germline-derived CDR1 and CDR2 are DFQATT and SNEGSKA (reference sequence). CDR3 sequence: CSASDPTQGNTGELFF. The CDR3 DNA reads TGCAGTGCTTCGGACCCGACCCAGGGGAACACCGGGGAGCTGTTTTTT.

This clonotype was detected ten times or more. This chain joins TRBV29-1 and TRBJ2-5; D possibly matches TRBD1 or TRBD2 (5 bases each). Germline values: CDR1 SQVTM, CDR2 ANQGSEA. This CDR3 has 14 amino acids. Trimming took 4 bases from V and 2 from J, leaving 14 bases between them. The CDR3 here is CSVGGTDYQETQYF. The CDR3 nucleotides read TGCAGCGTTGGGGGGACCGACTATCAAGAGACCCAGTACTTC.

This clonotype has at least ten counts. The chain recombines TRBV29-1 with TRBJ2-5; D call uncertain. Trimming stripped 7 bases from V and 5 bases from J, with 17 bases between. The CDR3 extends over 13 amino acids. From germline, CDR1 is SQVTM and CDR2 ANQGSEA. This CDR3 is CSASKSMGETQYF. The DNA for the CDR3 is TGCAGCGCCTCGAAGAGCATGGGGGAGACCCAGTACTTC.